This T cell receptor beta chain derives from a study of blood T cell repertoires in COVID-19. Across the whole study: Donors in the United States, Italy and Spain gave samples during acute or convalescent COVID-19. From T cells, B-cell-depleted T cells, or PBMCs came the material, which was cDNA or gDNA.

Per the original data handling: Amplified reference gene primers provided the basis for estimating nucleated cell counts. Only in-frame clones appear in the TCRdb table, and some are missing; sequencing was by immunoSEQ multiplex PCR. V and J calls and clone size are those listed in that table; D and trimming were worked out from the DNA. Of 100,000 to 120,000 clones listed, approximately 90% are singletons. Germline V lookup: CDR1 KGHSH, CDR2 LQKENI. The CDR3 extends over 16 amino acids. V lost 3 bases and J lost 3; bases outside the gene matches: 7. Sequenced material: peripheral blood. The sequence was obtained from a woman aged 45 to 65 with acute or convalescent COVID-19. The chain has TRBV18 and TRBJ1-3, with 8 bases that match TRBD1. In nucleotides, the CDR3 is TGTGCCAGCTCACCTGGACAGGGACGGGGTGGAAACACCATATATTTT. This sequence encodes CASSPGQGRGGNTIYF.